This TCR beta chain was sequenced for a study of T cells after yellow fever vaccination. Germline V lookup: CDR1 SNHLY, CDR2 FYNNEI. V lost 1 base, J lost 7 bases, and 10 bases lay in between. The CDR3 covers 13 residues. TCRdb independently ran MiXCR on the 5' RACE reads; one entry per CDR3 protein. Here the sample spans approximately 600,000 distinct CDR3 sequences, 9% to 15% being singletons. Study-wide results and limits: Primary-vaccination clones mostly resurfaced post-booster (around 95% CD4, about 87% CD8). It was a weaker secondary response, yet one that peaked faster, at day 5 versus 15. Clonotypes shared by both compartments, CD4 and CD8, made up a small share.

For this clonotype: Its specificity is not known.

The clonotype originates from a man aged 25 to 45 who received the YFV17D yellow fever vaccine. The chain carries TRBV2 and TRBJ2-5, with a tentative D call TRBD2 (5 bases). The sample consisted of PBMCs, taken on the day of the yellow fever booster vaccination. The DNA of the CDR3 is TGTGCCAGCAGTGAAGGCTCCCGGGGGACCCAGTACTTC. This translates into CASSEGSRGTQYF.